The T cell receptor (beta chain) under discussion was sequenced for a study of blood T cell repertoires in COVID-19. As for the study in general: Italy, Spain and the United States were the sources of the convalescent and acute COVID-19 samples. PBMCs, B-cell-depleted T cells, or T cells provided the cDNA or gDNA that made up the material.

In the authors' methods: Nucleated cell number was recorded as an estimate derived from reference gene primer amplification. TCRdb's table, derived via immunoSEQ multiplex PCR, lists solely in-frame clones and lacks some. V, J and clone size derive from that table, while D and trimming were established from the DNA sequence. The top ten clones hold 1.8% of a sample with about 120,000 clones, about nine tenths of them seen once. This CDR3 spans 17 amino acids. Trimming cost V 9 bases and J 4 bases; bases outside gene matches: 18. Germline loops: CDR1 ENHRY, CDR2 SYGVKD. The sequenced sample consisted of peripheral blood. The TCR was taken from a human donor with active COVID-19. The donor label of this sample is uncertain. The chain combines TRBV10-3 with TRBJ1-2; 9 nucleotides align to TRBD1. CDR3 bases: TGTGCCATAAGTTCCGGGACAGGGACCCGAGGTAGCTATGGCTACACCTTC. As protein: CAISSGTGTRGSYGYTF.